The clone carrying this T cell receptor beta chain was recorded many times. The data are from a study of T cells after yellow fever vaccination. In making TCR cDNA, 5'RACE template switching added a universal primer site and UMIs to it. TCRdb fed the 5' RACE reads into MiXCR, producing one record per CDR3 protein. Of more than 20,000 distinct CDR3 sequences in the sample, around 5.5% were seen once. CDR1 SNHLY and CDR2 FYNNEI come from the germline V gene. There are 14 residues in the CDR3. Trimming removed 4 bases at V and 8 bases at J, with 15 bases between. The source material was PBMCs, either bulk or a sorted T-cell subset (CD4+, CD8+, memory, or dextramer-sorted; not recorded which), sampled 15 days after the yellow fever booster vaccination. V gene TRBV2 combines with J gene TRBJ2-1; no definite D call. The TCR originated in a man aged 25-45 years who received the YFV17D yellow fever vaccine. CDR3 DNA: TGTGCCAGCAGTGTCCATGGTGGGTTCTATGAGCAGTTCTTC. Amino acids: CASSVHGGFYEQFF.